These T cell receptor beta chains were read from a single sample in a study of T cells in Graves' hyperthyroidism and ophthalmopathy. Using its own MiXCR run on the multiplex PCR reads, TCRdb lists one record per CDR3 protein. Of some 400,000 distinct CDR3 sequences in the sample, about 14% were seen once. Sequencing used blood. The receptors here all came from a man between 25 and 39 years old with Graves' hyperthyroidism that later progressed to Graves' ophthalmopathy. Both conserved end residues are part of each CDR3. Fields, in order: clone size, V gene, J gene, D gene, CDR3 protein, CDR3 DNA. D genes are given only for firm matches. Rows may omit the clone size; those that give it use once, few, many or a size class.

>few|TRBV5-1|TRBJ1-6|TRBD1
CASSLAGQGIANSPLHF
TGCGCCAGCAGCTTGGCCGGACAGGGCATTGCTAATTCACCCCTCCACTTT
>many|TRBV28|TRBJ1-1|-
CASSLYGFGAFF
TGTGCCAGCAGTTTATACGGGTTCGGGGCTTTCTTT
>few|TRBV5-6|TRBJ1-6|-
CASSAKGANSPLHF
TGTGCCAGCAGTGCGAAAGGGGCTAATTCACCCCTCCACTTT
>-|TRBV3-1|TRBJ2-1|-
CASSQARSYYEQFF
TGTGCCAGCAGCCAAGCCAGGTCCTACTATGAGCAGTTCTTC
>many|TRBV2|TRBJ2-5|TRBD1
CASSERGGWGSTGGETQYF
TGTGCCAGCAGTGAAAGAGGGGGCTGGGGATCGACAGGGGGGGAGACCCAGTACTTC
>-|TRBV27|TRBJ1-2|-
CASSWGSFGYGYTF
TGTGCCAGCAGTTGGGGCTCATTTGGCTATGGCTACACCTTC
>many|TRBV6-6|TRBJ2-5|-
CASSYSLPHRGTQYF
TGTGCCAGCAGTTACTCTCTACCGCACCGGGGGACCCAGTACTTC
>-|TRBV4-1|TRBJ1-1|-
CASSQMTAGNTEAFF
TGCGCCAGCAGCCAAATGACCGCTGGAAACACTGAAGCTTTCTTT
>few|TRBV20-1|TRBJ1-5|TRBD1
CSARGTGYNQPQHF
TGCAGTGCTAGAGGGACAGGGTACAATCAGCCCCAGCATTTT
>few|TRBV20-1|TRBJ1-2|TRBD1
CSARELDRGPFGYTF
TGCAGTGCTAGAGAATTGGACAGGGGGCCTTTTGGCTACACCTTC
>-|TRBV28|TRBJ1-3|TRBD1
CARQGAGNTIYF
TGTGCCAGACAGGGGGCTGGAAACACCATATATTTT
>many|TRBV7-8|TRBJ2-3|TRBD2
CASSLGLAGSVTDTQYF
TGTGCCAGCAGCTTAGGACTAGCGGGGAGTGTCACAGATACGCAGTATTTT
>many|TRBV6-1|TRBJ2-5|TRBD2
CASSRWTSGGLQETQYF
TGTGCCAGCAGTCGGTGGACTAGCGGGGGACTCCAAGAGACCCAGTACTTC
>few|TRBV20-1|TRBJ2-2|TRBD1
CSALDRGSTGELFF
TGCAGTGCTTTAGACAGGGGGAGTACCGGGGAGCTGTTTTTT
>-|TRBV20-1|TRBJ2-3|-
CSAGGRTTDTQYF
TGCAGTGCCGGGGGGCGTACCACAGATACGCAGTATTTT